This T cell receptor beta chain originates from a study of T cells in Graves' hyperthyroidism and ophthalmopathy (dated by TCRdb to about 2019). Broadly, across the study: Peripheral blood was sampled at the time of initial diagnosis, prior to any treatment. To identify distinguishing TCR V-J signatures, a discovery cohort of 100 or so patients was used, comprising 43 with Graves' ophthalmopathy and around 57 with stable Graves' hyperthyroidism. Prospective prediction of ophthalmopathy was tested in an independent validation cohort of fewer than 20 hyperthyroidism patients and around 16 patients who later progressed to ophthalmopathy. The roughly 100 discovery patients were divided at random into training and test sets in a 7:3 ratio. In addition, the study compared T-cell repertoires in thyroid tissue and in blood from a handful of Graves' hyperthyroidism patients. After sampling, hyperthyroidism patients received methimazole starting at 30 mg daily, and ophthalmopathy patients received high-dose intravenous methylprednisolone. TCR Vbeta CDR3 sequencing of roughly 140 peripheral blood samples (approximately 44 ophthalmopathy, about 80 hyperthyroidism and approximately 17 progressor patients) is reported in the paper. Study-level results and caveats: A model built on a 13 V-J signature distinguished ophthalmopathy from stable hyperthyroidism, reaching roughly 88% sensitivity and under 84% specificity in cross-validation and 80%/75% in testing. Sample size was not statistically predetermined, and blinding of investigators to group allocation was not performed. During validation, the model predicted progression to ophthalmopathy a median of approximately 7 months ahead of onset, with 60% to 71% sensitivity and about 72% specificity. Blood samples also contained most of the expanded thyroid clonotypes (frequency above 0.001), which suggests that blood repertoires may reflect thyroid immune responses.

Amplification of TCR beta CDR3 regions was carried out from RNA transcripts. The TCR CDR3 was subjected to a first round of RT-PCR using the HTBI primer set and the Qiagen OneStep RT-PCR kit. A second multiplex PCR round built the libraries, followed by size selection and purification. Paired-end sequencing of the libraries was performed with 100 bp reads on an Illumina HiSeq2000. In the authors' own workflow: Raw data were processed with SOAPnuke, discarding reads with adapters, uncalled bases, mean Phred below 15, or no exact constant-primer or identifier match. COPE v1.2.5 was used to merge the high-quality paired reads, and each unique nucleotide sequence was defined as a clonotype. MiTCR v1.1 was used to align the clonotypes against IMGT TRBV, TRBD and TRBJ reference segments. The analysis included only V-J combinations with a frequency above 0.0001, which together covered about 99% of the repertoires. A TCS score was defined as the ratio of F50 (clonal expansion) to E x V (chaos), with BLOSUM62-based TCRdist applied between CDR3 peptides within each V-J. Welch's t-statistics and random forest reduced fewer than 600 V-J features to 10 to 15, which were used in a naive Bayes classifier (R e1071). Thyroid-blood repertoire similarity was quantified with the Morisita-Horn index. In-frame beta chains were kept once TCRdb had trimmed the public reads at Q25 with fastp and called clones with MiXCR. Every CDR3 protein is listed once, alongside the most common genes and DNA of its rows. These V and J calls rely on TCRdb rather than the paper's analysis. In this sample the table shows approximately 870,000 distinct CDR3 sequences, 38% of which occur a single time. 8.9% of the sample lies in the top ten.

As for this clonotype: Its antigen is still unknown. No quality values exist for individual bases; no much larger clone is one base distant.

From the germline V gene (reference sequence), CDR1 is SEHNR and CDR2 is FQNEAQ. V gives up 5 bases and J gives up 5 bases, and the segment between their germline ends measures 15 bases. The CDR3 holds 14 amino acids from the cysteine to the phenylalanine. The only DNA kept is the CDR3, 42 bases in frame from the first base. Stable Graves' hyperthyroidism was defined as the absence of progression to ophthalmopathy over 18 months of follow-up. The hyperthyroidism patients were between 18 and 65 years old and newly diagnosed, with a disease duration of less than 2 months. Exclusion was applied to patients with uncontrolled infections, other autoimmune diseases, pregnancy or lactation. Diagnoses were based on clinical symptoms, serum thyroxine and TRAb, thyroid ultrasound and orbital computed tomography. Ficoll-Paque density gradient centrifugation was used to isolate PBMCs from around 10 ml of fresh peripheral blood. Total RNA was extracted using Trizol reagent, and RNA quality was assessed on an Agilent 2100 Bioanalyzer.

This receptor chain uses TRBV7-9 and TRBJ2-5; the D segment could be TRBD2, given 6 matching bases. The receptor was derived from a man younger than 35 with Graves' hyperthyroidism. Sequenced sample: blood. The nucleotides read TGTGCCAGCAGCCGAGAGGCGGGAATCGAGACCCAGTACTTC. Translated, it gives CASSREAGIETQYF.